These 16 T cell receptor beta chains originate from one sample sequenced in a study of molecular identifiers for immune sequencing clone quantification. TCRdb itself ran the PCR reads through MiXCR, one entry per CDR3 protein. The table lists about half a million distinct CDR3 sequences, under 30% of them singletons. The sample taken for sequencing was naive CD8+ T cells from blood, with Jurkat cell RNA spiked in. Stated subset: FACS-sorted CD8+CD4-CCR7+CD45RA+ naive T cells. These receptor sequences come from a human donor in good health. Some libraries in this study had Jurkat cell RNA spiked in.

This clonotype came up many times. V gene TRBV4-3 combines with J gene TRBJ1-1; D gene unclear. V dropped 6 bases and J dropped 4 bases, with 15 bases sitting between them. Germline CDR1 LGHNA, CDR2 YSLEER. The CDR3 totals 14 residues. CDR3 residues: CASSAGPLGTEAFF. The CDR3 region has the DNA TGCGCCAGCAGTGCTGGACCTTTGGGCACTGAAGCTTTCTTT.

The chain links TRBV5-1 to TRBJ2-7; TRBD2 aligns across 9 bases. Germline V gene sequence: CDR1 SGHRS, CDR2 YFSETQ. This CDR3 is 16 amino acids long. V was pared by 5 bases and J by 11 bases, with 20 bases of the junction left unmatched. The CDR3: CASRVGQRGDLSNEYF. The CDR3 DNA reads TGCGCCAGCAGGGTTGGGCAGCGGGGGGACCTGTCCAACGAGTACTTC.

This clonotype was seen only a few times. The junction and the germline gene differ at one end; a read error may be behind it. J is TRBJ1-2 and V is TRBV20-1; possible D gene TRBD1, 5 bases. CDR1 and CDR2 (germline): DFQATT, SNEGSKA (reference sequence). The CDR3 length is 15 residues. The CDR3 DNA reads as TGCAGGGCTAGAGATCGCCAGGGACCTCCCTATGGCTACACCTTC. It yields the protein CRARDRQGPPYGYTF.

J is TRBJ2-7 and V is TRBV11-1, with 8 bases matching TRBD2. CDR3 length: 17 amino acids. Per the germline V gene, CDR1 is SGHAT and CDR2 is FQDESV (reference sequence). V was pared by 2 bases and J by 6 bases, with 15 bases of the junction left unmatched. The DNA for the CDR3 is TGTGCCAGCAGCTTATATCGGACCGGGACTAGTAGTCGCGAGCAGTACTTC. Residues: CASSLYRTGTSSREQYF.

This clonotype has a handful of counts. The rearrangement links TRBV7-9 to TRBJ2-1, with D unresolved. The ends were cut back, 5 bases at V and 3 bases at J, with 14 bases in the middle. Germline V CDR1 and CDR2: SEHNR, FQNEAQ (reference sequence). The CDR3 length is 15 residues. CDR3 in amino acids: CASSRVDGRYNEQFF. CDR3 DNA sequence: TGTGCCAGCAGCCGCGTCGACGGGCGCTACAATGAGCAGTTCTTC.

Only a few counts were recorded for this clonotype. This chain links TRBV28 with TRBJ2-7, with 9 bases matching TRBD1. The CDR3 loop spans 16 amino acids. Germline CDR1 is MDHEN and CDR2 is SYDVKM. The V and J ends lost 3 bases and 5 bases, in that order; junction bases with no gene match: 11. The DNA of the CDR3 is TGTGCCAGCAGTTTCCGAGACAGGGGGTTTCCCCACGAGCAGTACTTC. It translates to CASSFRDRGFPHEQYF.

This sequence joins TRBV7-9 and TRBJ2-3; D may be TRBD2 (6 bases). Germline values: CDR1 SEHNR, CDR2 FQNEAQ (reference sequence). The CDR3 length is 15 residues. The V and J ends lost 1 base and 3 bases respectively, with 11 bases between them. CDR3 in amino acids: CASSLDLAHTDTQYF. The CDR3 DNA sequence: TGTGCCAGCAGCTTAGACCTAGCGCATACAGATACGCAGTATTTT.

This clonotype was found a few times. V and J are TRBV11-2 and TRBJ2-5; 9 bases are shared with TRBD2. V dropped 4 bases and J dropped 1; count of bases not matched to a gene: 7. The CDR3 is 16 residues long. Germline-derived CDR1 and CDR2 are SGHAT and FQNNGV. The CDR3 here is CASSSLAGSLQETQYF. CDR3 coding DNA: TGTGCCAGCAGCTCCCTAGCGGGGTCACTCCAAGAGACCCAGTACTTC. Supplemented by reference TRBV11-2 and TRBJ2-5, the full variable domain reads EAGVAQSPRYKIIEKRQSVAFWCNPISGHATLYWYQQILGQGPKLLIQFQNNGVVDDSQLPKDRFSAERLKGVDSTLKIQPAKLEDSAVYLCASSSLAGSLQETQYFGPGTRLLVL.

This clonotype was seen repeatedly, ten times or more. The rearrangement joins TRBV12-3 or TRBV12-4 to TRBJ2-3; D is uncertain. This CDR3 has 17 residues. V lost 5 bases and J 2 bases, leaving 20 bases between the germline ends. This chain's CDR3 is CASSPHKTPTPTDTQYF. DNA for the CDR3: TGTGCCAGCAGTCCCCACAAGACCCCTACGCCCACAGATACGCAGTATTTT.

This chain connects TRBV19 to TRBJ2-1, with TRBD2 matching over 9 bases. The J segment lost 3 bases and the V segment lost 8 bases, leaving 5 bases of the junction unmatched. Germline CDR1 and CDR2: LNHDA and SQIVND (reference sequence). This CDR3 is built from 14 residues. The chain's CDR3 is CASLAGRGYNEQFF. The CDR3 DNA reads TGTGCCAGTCTAGCGGGGAGAGGCTACAATGAGCAGTTCTTC.

There are a few counts of this clonotype. CDR3 protein: CASSPPGVHNSPLHF. The CDR3 DNA reads TGTGCCAGCAGTCCCCCGGGGGTCCATAATTCACCCCTCCACTTT. V and J are TRBV12-3 or TRBV12-4 and TRBJ1-6; D may be TRBD1 (5 bases). The CDR3 spans 15 residues. Trimming left V 5 bases short and J 5 bases short, with 13 bases between.

The chain uses TRBV9 and TRBJ2-5, with 8 bases that match TRBD2. After removal of 3 bases from V and 0 bases from J, the junction contained 1 base not matched to a gene. The CDR3 covers 14 residues. Germline V gives CDR1 SGDLS, CDR2 YYNGEE. The CDR3 reads CASSAGLDQETQYF. As DNA, the CDR3 is TGTGCCAGCAGCGCGGGACTAGACCAAGAGACCCAGTACTTC.

To note about this clonotype: The junction does not match germline at one end; this may be a read error. The CDR3 sequence is CASSSDRGRRSTGGLFF. In DNA form, the CDR3 reads TGTGCCAGCAGCTCCGACAGGGGGCGGAGGTCTACCGGGGGGCTGTTTTTT. J is TRBJ2-2 and V is TRBV7-6; 10 bases match TRBD1. The CDR3 runs to 17 residues. Germline V CDR1 and CDR2: SGHVS, FNYEAQ. Combining the CDR3 with reference TRBV7-6 and TRBJ2-2 gives the whole variable domain GAGVSQSPRYKVTKRGQDVALRCDPISGHVSLYWYRQALGQGPEFLTYFNYEAQQDKSGLPNDRFSAERPEGSISTLTIQRTEQRDSAMYRCASSSDRGRRSTGGLFFGEGSRLTVL.

The sample holds a few counts of this clonotype. The gene calls are TRBV7-2 and TRBJ2-3, with no clear D. V was clipped by 1 base and J by 5 bases, with 13 bases between them. Germline CDR1 SGHTA, CDR2 FQGNSA. The CDR3 has 15 residues. Here the CDR3 DNA reads TGTGCCAGCAGCTTAGACGGAACCTTAGGAGATACGCAGTATTTT. Its protein product is CASSLDGTLGDTQYF.

On this clonotype: This could be a read error, since a much larger clone is one nucleotide away. No conserved phenylalanine or tryptophan ends this CDR3, so it is likely a read error. V usage is TRBV27 and J usage is TRBJ2-3; either TRBD1 or TRBD2 may fit D (5 bases each). The CDR3 is 19 residues long. Germline values: CDR1 MNHEY, CDR2 SMNVEV (reference sequence). V was trimmed by 3 bases and J by 1 base, leaving 23 bases between them. CDR3 sequence reads: CASSLLTRARRGGTDTQYC. The CDR3 DNA sequence: TGTGCCAGCAGTTTGCTAACGAGAGCAAGAAGGGGAGGCACAGATACGCAGTATTGT.

This clonotype came up a few times. The V gene is TRBV7-2, the J gene TRBJ1-5, with no clear D. The CDR3 is 16 amino acids. Trimming pared 1 base from V and 2 bases from J, leaving 12 bases between. Germline values: CDR1 SGHTA, CDR2 FQGNSA. The chain's CDR3 is CASSLVSGEGNQPQHF. CDR3 nucleotide sequence: TGTGCCAGCAGCTTAGTCAGTGGGGAGGGCAATCAGCCCCAGCATTTT.